The 25 T cell receptor beta chains reported below all come from one sample, sequenced in a study of cytomegalovirus exposure and HLA in healthy donors. Use of 60 Vbeta and 13 Jbeta primers characterized the PCR. Sequenced by immunoSEQ multiplex PCR; TCRdb stores in-frame clones only, minus some. The table shows roughly 150,000 clones, with roughly 84% occurring only once. Input material: PBMCs. The receptors were sampled from a boy between 2 and 15 years old in good health and CMV-seronegative.

The chain uses TRBV5-1 and TRBJ2-7; tentative D call: TRBD1 (7 bases). Trimming left V 4 bases short and J 2 bases short, with 16 bases between. CDR1 SGHRS and CDR2 YFSETQ come from the germline V gene. The CDR3 contains 15 residues. The CDR3 sequence is CASSGGTDATYEQYF. Here the CDR3 DNA reads TGCGCCAGCAGCGGAGGGACAGATGCTACCTACGAGCAGTACTTC.

As regards this clone: Other DNA variants within this sample encode the same CDR3. The chain links TRBV2 to TRBJ1-1; perhaps TRBD1 as D (6 bases). Germline-derived CDR1 and CDR2 are SNHLY and FYNNEI. The CDR3 has 13 amino acids. V was shortened by 6 bases and J by 2 bases, with 10 bases between the two germline ends. The CDR3 DNA reads as TGTGCCAGCAGCTTGGACAGAAACACTGAAGCTTTCTTT. Its protein is CASSLDRNTEAFF.

The sample holds a few counts of this clone. The CDR3 DNA follows: TGTGCCAGCCTGGAGCGGGGGAGCACAGATACGCAGTATTTT. Protein sequence: CASLERGSTDTQYF. The chain carries TRBV2 and TRBJ2-3; TRBD2 aligns across 8 bases. From germline, CDR1 is SNHLY and CDR2 FYNNEI. The CDR3 sequence is 14 residues long. With V trimmed by 8 bases and J by 0 bases, 4 bases remained unmatched.

The V gene is TRBV7-2, the J gene TRBJ2-2; TRBD2 matches 16 bases. V was clipped by 5 bases and J by 5 bases; unmatched bases: 11. The CDR3 is made up of 19 amino acids. The germline CDR1 and CDR2 sequences are SGHTA and FQGNSA. The CDR3 loop reads CASSPSGTSGGAVTGELFF. The CDR3 DNA sequence: TGTGCCAGCAGCCCGAGTGGGACTAGCGGGGGGGCGGTTACCGGGGAGCTGTTTTTT.

The chain carries TRBV30 and TRBJ2-1; D is possibly TRBD1 (6 bases). This CDR3 is 13 amino acids long. From germline, CDR1 is GTSNPN and CDR2 SVGIG (reference sequence). The germline V and J ends were trimmed by 4 bases and 7 bases, with 14 bases remaining between them. CDR3: CAWKTGYGNEQFF. The CDR3 coding sequence is TGTGCCTGGAAAACAGGGTACGGGAATGAGCAGTTCTTC.

The chain is built from TRBV19 and TRBJ2-7; 7 bases match TRBD2. In germline, CDR1 is LNHDA, CDR2 SQIVND (reference sequence). J was trimmed by 4 bases and V by 2 bases; bases with no gene match: 5. The CDR3 contains 14 residues. In DNA form, the CDR3 reads TGTGCCAGTAGTATAAAAGCGGGATGGTACGAGCAGTACTTC. Translation: CASSIKAGWYEQYF.

The genes are TRBV9 and TRBJ1-3; 10 nucleotides align to TRBD1. Looked up from germline, CDR1 is SGDLS and CDR2 is YYNGEE. V shed 3 bases and J 4 bases; nucleotides not matched to a gene: 10. This CDR3 has 17 residues. The CDR3 nucleotides read TGTGCCAGCAGCGGCCCGGGACAGGGGATGGGAGGAAACACCATATATTTT. It translates to CASSGPGQGMGGNTIYF. The full variable domain, with the rest looked up from reference TRBV9 and TRBJ1-3, is DSGVTQTPKHLITATGQRVTLRCSPRSGDLSVYWYQQSLDQGLQFLIQYYNGEERAKGNILERFSAQQFPDLHSELNLSSLELGDSALYFCASSGPGQGMGGNTIYFGEGSWLTVV.

J is TRBJ1-2 and V is TRBV9; the match to TRBD1 covers 8 bases. CDR3 length: 15 residues. CDR1 is SGDLS and CDR2 is YYNGEE in the germline V gene. V lost 2 bases, J lost 6 bases, and 9 bases stayed unmatched. Here the CDR3 reads CASSVGTGSFNGYTF. The DNA of the CDR3 is TGTGCCAGCAGCGTCGGGACAGGTTCTTTTAATGGCTACACCTTC.

CDR3 in DNA: TGCAGCGTTGCGGGGACAGGGGGCTATGGCTACACCTTC. Translated, it gives CSVAGTGGYGYTF. V is TRBV29-1 and J is TRBJ1-2; 11 bases agree with TRBD1. This CDR3 comprises 13 residues. The J segment lost 4 bases and the V segment lost 4 bases, leaving 2 bases of the junction unmatched. Germline CDR1 and CDR2: SQVTM and ANQGSEA.

The CDR3 is CASNLAGGPGELFF. CDR3 nucleotides: TGTGCCAGCAACCTAGCGGGGGGGCCCGGGGAGCTGTTTTTT. This chain connects TRBV7-2 to TRBJ2-2, with 12 bases aligning to TRBD2. Germline trimming cut 7 bases from V and 6 bases from J; bases unmatched to any gene: 3. This CDR3 contains 14 residues. Germline V gene lookup returns CDR1 SGHTA and CDR2 FQGNSA.

V usage is TRBV11-3 and J usage is TRBJ2-7; D call uncertain. Trimming cost V 0 bases and J 0 bases, with 3 bases left between them. The CDR3 loop spans 13 amino acids. The V gene's germline CDR1 is SGHNT and CDR2 YENEEA. The CDR3 nucleotides read TGTGCCAGCAGCTTAGATTACTCCTACGAGCAGTACTTC. It yields the protein CASSLDYSYEQYF. Supplemented by reference TRBV11-3 and TRBJ2-7, the full variable domain reads EAGVVQSPRYKIIEKKQPVAFWCNPISGHNTLYWYLQNLGQGPELLIRYENEEAVDDSQLPKDRFSAERLKGVDSTLKIQPAELGDSAVYLCASSLDYSYEQYFGPGTRLTVT.

J is TRBJ2-5 and V is TRBV4-3, with D perhaps matching TRBD1 (5 bases). The V end lost 0 bases, the J end lost 7 bases, and 18 bases lay between the germline ends. Germline lookup yields CDR1 LGHNA and CDR2 YSLEER. The CDR3 runs to 16 residues. CDR3 DNA: TGCGCCAGCAGCCAAGATAATAACAGGTTCTTAGGGACCCAGTACTTC. Translated: CASSQDNNRFLGTQYF.

Only a few counts were recorded for this clone. The V and J genes are TRBV7-2 and TRBJ2-7, with TRBD2 identical over 7 bases. The CDR3 sequence is 14 residues long. In germline, CDR1 is SGHTA, CDR2 FQGNSA. Trimming cost V 6 bases and J 1 base; bases outside gene matches: 6. CDR3 sequence: CASRIAGSSYEQYF. In DNA form, the CDR3 reads TGTGCCAGCAGGATAGCGGGCTCTTCCTACGAGCAGTACTTC.

J is TRBJ2-1 and V is TRBV18; D might be TRBD1 (6 bases). CDR1 KGHSH and CDR2 LQKENI come from the germline V gene. V was clipped by 1 base and J by 4 bases, with 8 bases between them. This CDR3 spans 14 amino acids. The CDR3 nucleotides are TGTGCCAGCTCACCACAAACAGGGTACAATGAGCAGTTCTTC. Its protein product is CASSPQTGYNEQFF. The variable domain in full, completed from reference TRBV18 and TRBJ2-1, reads NAGVMQNPRHLVRRRGQEARLRCSPMKGHSHVYWYRQLPEEGLKFMVYLQKENIIDESGMPKERFSAEFPKEGPSILRIQQVVRGDSAAYFCASSPQTGYNEQFFGPGTRLTVL.

CDR3 amino acids: CASMPSGTDSYNEQFF. DNA of the CDR3: TGTGCCAGCATGCCGAGTGGGACAGATTCCTACAATGAGCAGTTCTTC. The chain has TRBV5-8 and TRBJ2-1; 7 bases match TRBD1. CDR1 SGHTS and CDR2 YDEGEE come from the germline V gene. Trimming cost V 6 bases and J 1 base; bases outside gene matches: 10. This CDR3 region has 16 residues.

The rearrangement links TRBV30 to TRBJ1-4; D perhaps matches TRBD1 (6 bases). This CDR3 contains 14 residues. Per germline, CDR1 GTSNPN and CDR2 SVGIG (reference sequence). V was trimmed by 3 bases and J by 4 bases, leaving 12 bases between them. The CDR3 is CAWSRDTNNEKLFF. CDR3 sequence (DNA): TGTGCCTGGAGCCGGGACACCAATAATGAAAAACTGTTTTTT.

The rearrangement joins TRBV2 to TRBJ2-1, with unresolved D. V was trimmed by 7 bases and J by 7 bases, leaving 5 bases between them. The CDR3 length is 10 residues. Germline V lookup: CDR1 SNHLY, CDR2 FYNNEI. The CDR3 region is CASKQNEQFF. The CDR3 DNA reads TGTGCCAGCAAACAAAATGAGCAGTTCTTC.

J is TRBJ1-2 and V is TRBV14; D not resolved. With 4 bases removed from V and 0 bases from J, the gap between germline ends came to 9 bases. The CDR3 covers 14 residues. Germline lookup yields CDR1 SGHDN and CDR2 FVKESK. The CDR3 is CASSPSTANYGYTF. The CDR3 bases are TGTGCCAGCAGCCCGTCTACGGCTAACTATGGCTACACCTTC.

The chain has TRBV28 and TRBJ1-1, with D unclear. V was trimmed by 6 bases and J by 4 bases, leaving 15 bases between them. Per the germline V gene, CDR1 is MDHEN and CDR2 is SYDVKM. CDR3 length: 14 amino acids. The CDR3 nucleotides read TGTGCCAGCAGCCTTCAGGCTTTGGGCACTGAAGCTTTCTTT. It specifies CASSLQALGTEAFF.

The gene calls are TRBV5-1 and TRBJ1-4, with TRBD1 matching 7 bases. The V and J ends lost 2 bases and 5 bases, in that order; junction bases with no gene match: 6. Germline loops: CDR1 SGHRS, CDR2 YFSETQ. The CDR3 runs to 15 residues. CDR3 sequence reads: CASSLGTVGNEKLFF. The CDR3, as DNA: TGCGCCAGCAGCTTAGGGACAGTTGGGAATGAAAAACTGTTTTTT.

This clone was seen a few times. The junction does not match germline at one end; this may be a read error. The chain combines TRBV7-7 with TRBJ2-1, with D possibly TRBD1 on 6 matching bases. Germline V gene lookup returns CDR1 SSHAT and CDR2 FNYEAQ (reference sequence). CDR3 size: 14 residues. Written as DNA, the CDR3 is TGTGCTAGCAGCTCCTCGCAGGGGACCAATGAGCAGTTCTTC. It encodes CASSSSQGTNEQFF.

The chain links TRBV5-1 to TRBJ1-1; D may be TRBD1 (5 bases). The CDR3 extends over 16 amino acids. Germline-derived CDR1 and CDR2 are SGHRS and YFSETQ. Trimming took off 0 bases at V and 2 bases at J, with 14 bases between the two ends. The CDR3 loop reads CASSLGQGGINTEAFF. The CDR3 nucleotides are TGCGCCAGCAGCTTGGGTCAGGGAGGGATAAACACTGAAGCTTTCTTT.

CDR3 nucleotides: TGCGCCAGCAGCCAAGAATTAACGGGAGGGAAAGAGACCCAGTACTTC. Its protein product is CASSQELTGGKETQYF. This chain links TRBV4-1 with TRBJ2-5, with 8 bases fitting TRBD2. The CDR3 totals 16 residues. V was clipped by 0 bases and J by 3 bases; unmatched bases: 6. The germline CDR1 and CDR2 sequences are MGHRA and YSYEKL.

CDR3 residues: CARVPSPPTGLNTEAFF. CDR3 DNA sequence: TGTGCCAGGGTCCCCTCTCCCCCCACAGGTCTGAACACTGAAGCTTTCTTT. The chain has TRBV21-1 and TRBJ1-1; the table gives TRBD1 as D, unverified against the DNA. TRBV21-1 is listed as a pseudogene. CDR3 length: 17 amino acids.

This chain joins TRBV19 and TRBJ2-2; no clear D gene. With 7 bases removed from V and 0 bases from J, the gap between germline ends came to 18 bases. Per the germline V gene, CDR1 is LNHDA and CDR2 is SQIVND (reference sequence). This CDR3 has 17 residues. Here the CDR3 DNA reads TGTGCCAGTAAGAGCCTTTCGGTTGGAGCGAACACCGGGGAGCTGTTTTTT. Protein sequence: CASKSLSVGANTGELFF. Full variable domain (outside the CDR3, taken from reference TRBV19 and TRBJ2-2): DGGITQSPKYLFRKEGQNVTLSCEQNLNHDAMYWYRQDPGQGLRLIYYSQIVNDFQKGDIAEGYSVSREKKESFPLTVTSAQKNPTAFYLCASKSLSVGANTGELFFGEGSRLTVL.